Given below is one T cell receptor (beta chain) in context. RNA, at about 0.5 to 1 ug, was reverse transcribed with random hexamers. Multiplex immunoSEQ PCR targeted 54 Vbeta and 13 Jbeta TCR beta segments. TCRdb ran MiXCR on the immunoSEQ multiplex PCR reads and lists one entry per CDR3 protein. The sample consists of approximately 200,000 distinct CDR3 sequences, 85% to 95% of them appearing once. Germline V gene lookup returns CDR1 SQVTM and CDR2 ANQGSEA. Trimming left V 3 bases short and J 8 bases short, with 8 bases between. The CDR3 is 11 residues long. The sample is drawn from a study of CD8 T cells in Susac syndrome. TEMRA cells were enriched by FACS, and CD4+ and CD8+ T cells were negatively isolated.

The chain has TRBV29-1 and TRBJ2-1, with TRBD1 as a possible D gene (6 bases). Source material: CD4+ T cells from PBMCs. The TCR comes from a human donor with multiple sclerosis. CDR3 sequence (DNA): TGCAGCGTTGACCAGGGGTATGAGCAGTTCTTC. Residues: CSVDQGYEQFF.